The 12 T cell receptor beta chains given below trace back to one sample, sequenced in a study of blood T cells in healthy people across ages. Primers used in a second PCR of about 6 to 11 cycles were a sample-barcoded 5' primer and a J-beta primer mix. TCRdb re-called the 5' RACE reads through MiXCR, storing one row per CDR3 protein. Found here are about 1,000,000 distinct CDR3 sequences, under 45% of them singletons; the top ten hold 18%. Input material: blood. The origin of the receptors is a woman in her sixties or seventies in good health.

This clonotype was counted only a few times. The CDR3 DNA reads TGTGCCAGCAGTTTAGATAGCGGGAGGGCCCGCTACGAGCAGTACTTC. Its translation: CASSLDSGRARYEQYF. This chain joins TRBV27 and TRBJ2-7; 11 bases map to TRBD2. The CDR3 has 16 amino acids. Germline V gene data show CDR1 as MNHEY and CDR2 as SMNVEV (reference sequence). V was pared by 2 bases and J by 3 bases, with 6 bases of the junction left unmatched.

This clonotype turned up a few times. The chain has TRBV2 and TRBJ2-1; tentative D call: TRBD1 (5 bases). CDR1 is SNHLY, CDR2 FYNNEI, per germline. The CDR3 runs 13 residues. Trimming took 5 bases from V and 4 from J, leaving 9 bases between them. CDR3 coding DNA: TGTGCCAGCAGTATGGCAGGGTACAATGAGCAGTTCTTC. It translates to CASSMAGYNEQFF.

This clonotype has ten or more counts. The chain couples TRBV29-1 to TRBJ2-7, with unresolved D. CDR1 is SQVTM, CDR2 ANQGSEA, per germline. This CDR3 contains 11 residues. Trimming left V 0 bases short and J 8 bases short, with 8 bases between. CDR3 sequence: CSVEDPPKQYF. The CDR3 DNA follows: TGCAGCGTTGAAGATCCGCCAAAGCAGTACTTC.

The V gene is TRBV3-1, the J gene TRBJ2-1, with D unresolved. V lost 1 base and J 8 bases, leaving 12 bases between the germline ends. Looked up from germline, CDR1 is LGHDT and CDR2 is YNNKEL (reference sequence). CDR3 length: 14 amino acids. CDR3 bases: TGTGCCAGCAGCCAAGTCGTCAGTTCCGATGAGCAGTTCTTC. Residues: CASSQVVSSDEQFF.

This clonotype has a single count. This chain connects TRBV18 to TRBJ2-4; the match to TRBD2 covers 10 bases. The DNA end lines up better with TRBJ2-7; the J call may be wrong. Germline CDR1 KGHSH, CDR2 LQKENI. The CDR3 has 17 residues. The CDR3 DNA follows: TGTGCCAGCTCACCACCCGGAACTAGCGGGGAATTTTACGAGCAGTACTTC. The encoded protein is CASSPPGTSGEFYEQYF.

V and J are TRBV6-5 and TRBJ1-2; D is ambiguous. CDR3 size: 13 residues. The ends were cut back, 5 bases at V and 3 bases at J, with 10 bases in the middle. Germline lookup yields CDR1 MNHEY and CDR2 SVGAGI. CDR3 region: CASSRTAYYGYTF. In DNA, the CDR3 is TGTGCCAGCAGTAGAACAGCATACTATGGCTACACCTTC.

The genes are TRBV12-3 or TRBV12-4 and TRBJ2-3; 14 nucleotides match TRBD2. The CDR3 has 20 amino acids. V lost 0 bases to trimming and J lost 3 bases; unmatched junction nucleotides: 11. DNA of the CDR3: TGTGCCAGCAGTTTAGCCATGGGACTAGCGGGAGCGGGGGGGACAGATACGCAGTATTTT. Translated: CASSLAMGLAGAGGTDTQYF.

CDR3 bases: TGTGCCATCAGTGGGACTACTCTCGGCGAGCAGTACTTC. This encodes CAISGTTLGEQYF. The rearrangement links TRBV10-3 to TRBJ2-1; D perhaps matches TRBD2 (6 bases). The DNA end is a closer match to TRBJ2-7, so the J assignment may be wrong. This CDR3 has 13 amino acids. Germline V CDR1 and CDR2: ENHRY, SYGVKD.

As DNA, the CDR3 is TGTGCCAGCAGCTTTTCTAGAATACAGTACTTC. Translation: CASSFSRIQYF. The J gene is TRBJ2-5, the V gene TRBV7-2; D ambiguous. The CDR3 is 11 amino acids. With 3 bases removed from V and 11 bases from J, the gap between germline ends came to 10 bases. Germline V gene lookup returns CDR1 SGHTA and CDR2 FQGNSA.

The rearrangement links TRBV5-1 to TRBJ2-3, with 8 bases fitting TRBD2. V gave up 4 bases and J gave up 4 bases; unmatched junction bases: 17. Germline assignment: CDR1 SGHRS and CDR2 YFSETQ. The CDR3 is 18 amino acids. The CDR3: CASSPVAGGGPVADTQYF. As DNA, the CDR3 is TGCGCCAGCAGCCCCGTCGCGGGCGGGGGGCCAGTGGCAGATACGCAGTATTTT.

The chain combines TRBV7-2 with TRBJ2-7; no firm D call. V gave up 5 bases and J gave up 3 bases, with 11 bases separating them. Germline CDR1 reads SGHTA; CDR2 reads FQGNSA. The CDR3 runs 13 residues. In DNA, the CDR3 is TGTGCCAGCAGCCAGAGGCGGTACTACGAGCAGTACTTC. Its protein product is CASSQRRYYEQYF. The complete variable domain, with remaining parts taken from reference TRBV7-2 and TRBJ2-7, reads GAGVSQSPSNKVTEKGKDVELRCDPISGHTALYWYRQSLGQGLEFLIYFQGNSAPDKSGLPSDRFSAERTGGSVSTLTIQRTQQEDSAVYLCASSQRRYYEQYFGPGTRLTVT.

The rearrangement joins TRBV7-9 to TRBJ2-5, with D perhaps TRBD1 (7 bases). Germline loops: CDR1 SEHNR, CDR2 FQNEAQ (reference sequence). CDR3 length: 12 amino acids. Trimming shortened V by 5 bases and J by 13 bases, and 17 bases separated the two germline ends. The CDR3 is CASSPGGYSWYF. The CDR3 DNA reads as TGTGCCAGCAGCCCAGGGGGGTACAGTTGGTACTTC.